The subject of this entry is one T cell receptor beta chain. Its antigen is not identified. This CDR3 has 15 amino acids. Germline V gene lookup returns CDR1 SGHAT and CDR2 FQNNGV. Losses at the gene ends were 6 bases for V and 7 bases for J; bases not matched to a gene: 9. The entry originates in a study of shared clonotypes between healthy human individuals. General observations from the study: Donor scarcity curtailed the genetic and exposure-history diversity represented herein. The sharing of roughly 5% of naive CD4 clonotypes was seen across a few donors.

In replicate PCRs of sorted subsets, 150 to 200 ng DNA, tens of thousands of T cell genomes, was used. Method: immunoSEQ multiplex PCR; TCRdb's copy keeps in-frame clones and lacks some. The data hold about 2.4 million clones, with 90% to 95% observed a single time. The chain uses TRBV11-2 and TRBJ2-1; 10 nucleotides align to TRBD1. The sample taken for sequencing was naive CD4+ T cells sorted from blood. Subset: CD45RA+ positively selected. This TCR was sampled from a man aged 18 to 35 in good health. CDR3 DNA sequence: TGTGCCAGCAGACTACGGGGGACAGGGGTGAATGAGCAGTTCTTC. It translates to CASRLRGTGVNEQFF.